Described below is a single T cell receptor beta chain sequence and its context. The antigen is undetermined. The Oncomine TCR Beta short-read assay was applied to DNA of cultured CD4+ T cells. TCRdb used MiXCR to reprocess the PCR reads, holding one entry per CDR3 protein. Here the sample spans about 13,000 distinct CDR3 sequences, around three fifths being singletons. Treatment specified: approximately nine-day PBMC culture with coronavirus spike peptide pools or control peptides (ViraFEST assay). The sample originates from a study of vaccination and CD4 T cells after COVID-19. Turning to the study itself: Convalescent donors were composed of six males and four females, of whom two were Hispanic. It was a median 101 days after diagnosis, with a range of 35 to 161, that post-COVID samples were drawn. Overlapping peptides covering the spike proteins of SARS-CoV-2, HCoV-NL63, HCoV-OC43 and HCoV-229E were added to stimulate cells.

V was clipped by 2 bases and J by 4 bases, with 13 bases between them. From germline, CDR1 is SGHNT and CDR2 YYREEE (reference sequence). The CDR3 has 15 residues. Sequenced: CD4+ T cells from blood, cultured in vitro. This chain joins TRBV5-4 and TRBJ1-3; D might be TRBD1 (6 bases). The receptor comes from a human donor who had recovered from COVID-19. DNA of the CDR3: TGTGCCAGCAGCTTAGGGGGGCGCAAGGGAAACACCATATATTTT. Protein product: CASSLGGRKGNTIYF.